This T cell receptor beta chain was recorded in a study of T cell repertoires in cytomegalovirus infection. The germline V gene has CDR1 MGHRA and CDR2 YSYEKL. The CDR3 runs 15 residues. V lost 1 base and J lost 7; bases outside the gene matches: 6. Overall study findings and caveats: There were HLA-C-restricted CMV-specific TCR beta clonotypes dominating the ex vivo response.

This clonotype appeared a few times. The antigen remains unidentified. TCRdb ran MiXCR on the reads and lists one entry per CDR3 protein. The sample carries 740,000 or so distinct CDR3 sequences, 35% to 45% recorded once. The genes are TRBV4-1 and TRBJ1-5, with 8 bases identical to TRBD1. Sequencing input: PBMCs. This TCR was sampled from a human donor in good health (CMV status not recorded). Some clones in this sample may be carry-over from other donors' samples. CDR3 protein: CASSQVSGGSQPQHF. The CDR3 DNA sequence: TGCGCCAGCAGCCAAGTCTCAGGGGGCAGCCAGCCCCAGCATTTT.